This T cell receptor (beta chain) was obtained from a study of blood T cell repertoires in COVID-19. Source study methods: Estimation of nucleated cell counts was performed using reference gene primer amplification. Clones were read by immunoSEQ multiplex PCR, and TCRdb kept only the in-frame ones, dropping some. V, J and clone size are taken as reported in that table, and D and trimming were inferred from the DNA itself. Of about 270,000 clones in the sample, around 90% are singletons; the top ten hold roughly 2%. The CDR3 totals 15 residues. V trimming: 3 bases; J trimming: 1 base; junction bases outside the gene matches: 5. Germline-derived CDR1 and CDR2 are MGHRA and YSYEKL.

The source is a woman in her fifties or sixties in a cohort exposed to, infected with or recovered from COVID-19 (not recorded which). V gene TRBV4-1 combines with J gene TRBJ2-5; 7 bases line up with TRBD1. The sample comprised PBMCs or T cells enriched from blood (not recorded which). The CDR3 here is CASSQPGTAQETQYF. The CDR3 coding sequence is TGCGCCAGCAGCCAGCCAGGGACAGCCCAAGAGACCCAGTACTTC.